The 20 T cell receptor beta chains reported below all come from one sample, sequenced in a study of T cell responses to AZD1222 COVID-19 vaccine. Only in-frame clones appear in the TCRdb table, and some are missing; sequencing was by immunoSEQ multiplex PCR. This sample has fewer than 150,000 clones, with 80% to 90% found just once. The source material was peripheral blood, sampled 28 days after the second AZD1222 dose. The receptors were sampled from an adult who received the AZD1222 COVID-19 vaccine.

This chain links TRBV18 with TRBJ1-5, with 7 bases lining up with TRBD1. Germline loops: CDR1 KGHSH, CDR2 LQKENI. This CDR3 region has 14 residues. The trim removed 3 bases at V and 4 bases at J, leaving 3 bases unmatched. In DNA, the CDR3 is TGTGCCAGCTCACCGGGACAGACAAATCAGCCCCAGCATTTT. Encoded protein: CASSPGQTNQPQHF.

This clone has a handful of counts. This chain uses TRBV6-5 with TRBJ2-7, with a weak D call TRBD2 (6 bases). Trimming removed 10 bases from V and 3 bases from J, with 19 bases in between. Germline CDR1 MNHEY, CDR2 SVGAGI. This CDR3 has 14 residues. Here the CDR3 DNA reads TGTGCCACCTCCCGAGGGGACTCCAACTACGAGCAGTACTTC. Its translation: CATSRGDSNYEQYF.

The gene calls are TRBV5-1 and TRBJ2-3; maybe TRBD2 (5 bases). The V end lost 4 bases, the J end lost 4 bases, and 7 bases lay between the germline ends. This CDR3 is built from 12 residues. Germline CDR1 reads SGHRS; CDR2 reads YFSETQ. The CDR3 nucleotides are TGCGCCAGCAGCAAGGACTCAGATACGCAGTATTTT. Translated, it gives CASSKDSDTQYF. The full variable domain, with the rest looked up from reference TRBV5-1 and TRBJ2-3, is KAGVTQTPRYLIKTRGQQVTLSCSPISGHRSVSWYQQTPGQGLQFLFEYFSETQRNKGNFPGRFSGRQFSNSRSEMNVSTLELGDSALYLCASSKDSDTQYFGPGTRLTVL.

This clone showed up just once. V and J are TRBV6-5 and TRBJ2-7; the match to TRBD2 covers 7 bases. The germline V gene has CDR1 MNHEY and CDR2 SVGAGI. This CDR3 is 15 amino acids long. Trimming removed 2 bases from V and 3 bases from J; junction bases left unmatched: 7. CDR3 bases: TGTGCCAGCAGTTACAGTGCGGGGGTTGGCTACGAGCAGTACTTC. Its protein product is CASSYSAGVGYEQYF.

Notes on this clone: The same CDR3 also results from other DNA sequences found in this sample. The chain employs TRBV6-5 and TRBJ1-5, with D unclear. CDR3 size: 13 residues. Germline V gene sequence: CDR1 MNHEY, CDR2 SVGAGI. Trimming took 0 bases from V and 2 from J, leaving 2 bases between them. The CDR3, as DNA: TGTGCCAGCAGTTACTCCCGCAATCAGCCCCAGCATTTT. This codes for CASSYSRNQPQHF.

This chain uses TRBV6-5 with TRBJ1-2, with D tentatively TRBD1 (6 bases). CDR3 length equals 11 residues. V lost 6 bases and J lost 8, with 10 bases in between. Germline V lookup: CDR1 MNHEY, CDR2 SVGAGI. The CDR3 loop reads CASSRGRGYTF. For the CDR3, the DNA is TGTGCCAGCAGCCGGGGGCGCGGCTACACCTTC.

This rearrangement joins TRBV6-4 to TRBJ1-1; TRBD1 agrees at 7 bases. Germline CDR1 and CDR2: MRHNA and SNTAGT. The CDR3 has 13 residues. With 7 bases clipped from V and 1 base from J, the junction kept 3 bases outside the gene matches. As DNA, the CDR3 is TGTGCCAGCAAGGACAGGTCGAACACTGAAGCTTTCTTT. Protein sequence: CASKDRSNTEAFF.

The gene calls are TRBV27 and TRBJ2-7; 8 nucleotides agree with TRBD2. The V segment lost 6 bases and the J segment 3 bases; nucleotides outside the gene matches: 10. Germline V gene lookup returns CDR1 MNHEY and CDR2 SMNVEV (reference sequence). CDR3 length: 15 residues. In nucleotides, the CDR3 is TGTGCCAGCAGAGCAATTCCGGGACTAGTCTACGAGCAGTACTTC. This gives the protein CASRAIPGLVYEQYF.

The rearrangement uses TRBV6-5 and TRBJ1-2, with TRBD1 matching over 9 bases. Germline V lookup: CDR1 MNHEY, CDR2 SVGAGI. The ends lost 8 bases at V and 8 bases at J; junction bases unmatched: 12. There are 14 residues in the CDR3. CDR3 residues: CASGTGRGSSGYTF. CDR3 DNA sequence: TGTGCCAGCGGGACAGGGAGGGGTTCGAGCGGCTACACCTTC.

CDR3 sequence reads: CASSRDNANYGYTF. CDR3 DNA sequence: TGTGCCAGCAGCCGCGACAACGCCAACTATGGCTACACCTTC. The gene calls are TRBV4-2 and TRBJ1-2; no reliable D call. CDR1 is LGHNA and CDR2 is YNFKEQ in the germline V gene. The V end lost 4 bases, the J end lost 2 bases, and 11 bases lay between the germline ends. The CDR3 extends over 14 amino acids.

V and J are TRBV2 and TRBJ2-7; no definite D call. Germline CDR1 is SNHLY and CDR2 is FYNNEI. The CDR3 runs to 12 residues. V gave up 4 bases and J gave up 0 bases, with 4 bases separating them. The chain's CDR3 is CASSGSSYEQYF. The CDR3 DNA is TGTGCCAGCAGTGGGAGCTCCTACGAGCAGTACTTC.

This chain uses TRBV6-5 with TRBJ2-3; no reliable D call. V lost 1 base, J lost 6 bases, and 8 bases lay in between. From germline, CDR1 is MNHEY and CDR2 SVGAGI. This CDR3 has 13 amino acids. The CDR3 DNA sequence: TGTGCCAGCAGTTACTGGTCGGGTGATACGCAGTATTTT. This codes for CASSYWSGDTQYF.

This sequence joins TRBV5-4 and TRBJ1-2; D is uncertain. Per the germline V gene, CDR1 is SGHNT and CDR2 is YYREEE (reference sequence). V lost 4 bases, J lost 5 bases, and 9 bases lay in between. The CDR3 consists of 12 residues. The CDR3 loop is CASSPDRYGYTF. The CDR3, as DNA: TGTGCCAGCAGCCCGGACCGATATGGCTACACCTTC.

This sequence joins TRBV6-5 and TRBJ1-5; D is undetermined. Trimming removed 4 bases at V and 0 bases at J, with 10 bases between. The CDR3 length is 15 residues. The V gene's germline CDR1 is MNHEY and CDR2 SVGAGI. CDR3 region: CASSSGRFSNQPQHF. Here the CDR3 DNA reads TGTGCCAGCAGTTCGGGTCGCTTTAGCAATCAGCCCCAGCATTTT.

The genes are TRBV12-3 or TRBV12-4 and TRBJ1-1; D is unclear. The CDR3 contains 12 residues. Trimming stripped 5 bases from V and 6 bases from J, with 10 bases between. CDR3 in amino acids: CASSRPPPEAFF. CDR3 nucleotides: TGTGCCAGCAGTAGACCTCCACCTGAAGCTTTCTTT.

This sequence joins TRBV9 and TRBJ1-1, with a tentative D call TRBD1 (6 bases). The V gene's germline CDR1 is SGDLS and CDR2 YYNGEE. V shed 0 bases and J shed 4 bases, with 16 bases lying between them. The CDR3 has 16 amino acids. The CDR3 nucleotides are TGTGCCAGCAGCGTAGGGGCAGGGGTTGCAGGCACTGAAGCTTTCTTT. Residues: CASSVGAGVAGTEAFF.

This sequence joins TRBV7-9 and TRBJ1-4; D gene uncertain. The V gene lost 0 bases and the J gene lost 3 bases, with 8 bases spanning the gap. The germline gives CDR1 SEHNR, CDR2 FQNEAQ (reference sequence). This CDR3 is 15 amino acids long. The CDR3 sequence is CASSLAIGPNEKLFF. For the CDR3, the DNA is TGTGCCAGCAGCTTAGCGATCGGCCCTAATGAAAAACTGTTTTTT.

The chain links TRBV7-2 to TRBJ1-5; no reliable D call. V lost 0 bases to trimming and J lost 9 bases, with 6 bases between them. This CDR3 comprises 12 residues. Germline V CDR1 and CDR2: SGHTA, FQGNSA. The CDR3 loop reads CASSLAGRPQHF. The CDR3 DNA sequence: TGTGCCAGCAGCTTAGCTGGTAGGCCCCAGCATTTT.

V and J are TRBV6-1 and TRBJ1-1; TRBD1 matches 10 bases. The germline V gene encodes CDR1 MNHNS and CDR2 SASEGT. J lost 11 bases, V lost 0 bases, and 6 bases had no gene match. This CDR3 is built from 14 residues. Here the CDR3 DNA reads TGTGCCAGCAGTGAAGCGGAGACAGGGGGCGAGGCTTTCTTT. It is translated as CASSEAETGGEAFF.

The CDR3 DNA sequence: TGTGCCAGCAGTTGGTCGGACGGAGCCAATTCACCCCTCCACTTT. It yields the protein CASSWSDGANSPLHF. The chain couples TRBV27 to TRBJ1-6; D not certain. Trimming shortened V by 4 bases and J by 7 bases, and 14 bases separated the two germline ends. The CDR3 has 15 amino acids. Germline loops: CDR1 MNHEY, CDR2 SMNVEV (reference sequence).